This T cell receptor beta chain was recorded in a study of graft-versus-host responses after intestinal transplantation (dated by TCRdb to the early 2020s). In terms of the full investigation: Recipients received multivisceral, liver-intestinal, or isolated intestinal transplants. All recipients received anti-thymocyte globulin induction followed by maintenance tacrolimus and steroids for around 3 years. After intestinal transplantation, graft-versus-host and host-versus-graft alloreactive T cell clones were followed in the graft, circulation and bone marrow using bulk TCR-beta CDR3 sequencing. Alloreactive clones were identified by sequencing pre-transplant mixed lymphocyte reaction products and comparing these products with unstimulated pre-transplant donor and recipient T cells. A cohort of about 26 intestinal transplant recipients, including one retransplant, was enrolled, and a few patients lacking pretransplant specimens were excluded. A peak of at least 4% donor T cells among recipient peripheral blood mononuclear cells was the definition used for donor T cell macrochimerism. Samples from a few later patients were sequenced in-house on an Illumina MiSeq with MiXCR processing rather than by the commercial service.

Including cysteine and phenylalanine, the CDR3 has 16 amino acids. This entry keeps only the CDR3 DNA: 48 bases, framed from base 1. CDR1 and CDR2 are read off the germline V gene as SGHRS and YFSETQ. Trimming removed 0 bases from V and 7 bases from J, leaving 17 bases between the germline ends. Blood samples were collected up to 4 times in the first month after transplant and then at least monthly when available. This clone has a handful of counts. The target of this receptor is not known. Nothing much larger sits one base from this clone, and base qualities are not available. Summary of the overall study and its limitations: The conclusions were limited by the relatively low number and heterogeneity of the intestinal transplant patients. Early after transplant, declines in HvG clones were associated with peak levels of circulating GvH clones. GvH clones were detected in recipient bone marrow, and some of these GvH clones were observed earlier in ileal mucosa or blood, consistent with an intestinal mucosal origin. Patients with donor T cell macrochimerism had high GvH to HvG T cell clonal ratios in their allografts.

The library was obtained by the immunoSEQ multiplex PCR assay. For most patients, genomic DNA was subjected to high-throughput TCR-beta CDR3 sequencing by Adaptive Biotechnologies. The published analysis was carried out like this. TCR sequencing data were retrieved from Adaptive's ImmunoSEQ software for 15 to 20 patients, whereas a few other patients were processed with MiXCR and VDJtools. CDR3 nucleotide sequences shared between donor and recipient were removed because their origin could not be assigned. At least 2-fold expansion over unstimulated cells and a minimum CFSE-low frequency of 0.002% (template counts) or 0.001% (read counts) were required for clones to be classified as alloreactive. A clone was considered mappable if detected in the sequenced pre-transplant spleen, lymph node, or MLR CFSE-low populations of the donor or recipient. The cumulative frequency of alloreactive clones was calculated as a percentage of all sequences, weighted by copy number. Here the immuneACCESS table is served through TCRdb, limited to in-frame sequences with V and J called. Missing clones are a known gap in these copies; in checked studies unresolved V genes cover under half, and the rest lacks a known reason. V, J and clone size are those of that table, while D and trimming were read from the DNA. The table for this sample lists around 20,000 clones; over 70% of them were counted only once. The leading ten clones occupy under 2% of the sample.

This sequence was found in a human patient who received an intestinal transplant, so some T cells may come from the graft donor. The sequencing used PBMCs, collected 14 days after transplant. The chain was built from TRBV5-1 and TRBJ2-1; TRBD1 might be the D gene, on 6 matching bases. The base sequence is TGCGCCAGCAGCTTGGTGGGGGACACGAACTGGAATGAGCAGTTCTTC. Translated, this is CASSLVGDTNWNEQFF.